Presented here are 7 T cell receptor beta chains from one specimen sequenced in a study of T cells in Graves' hyperthyroidism and ophthalmopathy. Researchers took RNA transcripts and amplified the TCR beta CDR3 regions from them. Initially, a first-round RT-PCR of the TCR CDR3 employed the HTBI primer set. One entry per CDR3 protein results from TCRdb running MiXCR on the multiplex PCR reads. The sample includes under 500,000 distinct CDR3 sequences, roughly 13% seen only once; the top ten take 25% to 30%. The sequencing sample was made of blood. The source is a man aged 45-65 years with Graves' ophthalmopathy.

The chain is built from TRBV27 and TRBJ2-7; 7 bases agree with TRBD2. The V gene end was trimmed by 4 bases and the J gene end by 6 bases; junction bases not matched to a gene: 12. From germline, CDR1 is MNHEY and CDR2 SMNVEV (reference sequence). The CDR3 runs 15 residues. The CDR3 sequence is CASSYTASGLGEQYF. Here the CDR3 DNA reads TGTGCCAGCAGTTACACGGCTAGCGGTTTAGGCGAGCAGTACTTC.

At least ten counts were recorded for this clonotype. The chain carries TRBV7-2 and TRBJ2-1; 16 positions agree with TRBD2. Per the germline V gene, CDR1 is SGHTA and CDR2 is FQGNSA. This CDR3 comprises 17 residues. V was pared by 4 bases and J by 10 bases, with 10 bases of the junction left unmatched. The CDR3 DNA sequence: TGTGCCAGCAGCTCAGGGGGGACTAGCGGGAGGGCCGCGGAGCAGTTCTTC. Protein product: CASSSGGTSGRAAEQFF. Variable domain in full (rest from reference TRBV7-2 and TRBJ2-1): GAGVSQSPSNKVTEKGKDVELRCDPISGHTALYWYRQSLGQGLEFLIYFQGNSAPDKSGLPSDRFSAERTGGSVSTLTIQRTQQEDSAVYLCASSSGGTSGRAAEQFFGPGTRLTVL.

The genes are TRBV7-3 and TRBJ2-5; D might be TRBD1 (5 bases). Trimming removed 0 bases at V and 6 bases at J, with 17 bases between. Germline loops: CDR1 SGHTA, CDR2 FQGTGA. This CDR3 is built from 16 residues. In nucleotides, the CDR3 is TGTGCCAGCAGCTTAACGGCACTCAGGGCTCGGAAGACCCAGTACTTC. Its protein product is CASSLTALRARKTQYF.

The chain carries TRBV30 and TRBJ1-5; D is possibly TRBD1 (6 bases). CDR3 size: 14 residues. V shed 5 bases and J shed 10 bases, with 21 bases lying between them. Germline V lookup: CDR1 GTSNPN, CDR2 SVGIG (reference sequence). The DNA of the CDR3 is TGTGCCTGGGGCCCCCAGGGGATCAATCGACCCCAGCATTTT. Translation: CAWGPQGINRPQHF.

At least ten counts were recorded for this clonotype. The CDR3 region is CASSLVVVGTEAFF. CDR3 in DNA: TGTGCCAGCAGTTTAGTGGTAGTGGGGACTGAAGCTTTCTTT. The chain uses TRBV12-3 or TRBV12-4 and TRBJ1-1, with no clear D. The CDR3 is 14 amino acids. V gave up 1 base and J gave up 5 bases, with 11 bases separating them.

Many counts were recorded for this clonotype. The V and J genes are TRBV30 and TRBJ2-1; D is unresolved. The CDR3 loop spans 13 amino acids. V was shortened by 4 bases and J by 4 bases, with 11 bases between the two germline ends. In germline, CDR1 is GTSNPN, CDR2 SVGIG (reference sequence). CDR3 loop: CAWKFGSYNEQFF. The CDR3 nucleotides read TGTGCCTGGAAGTTCGGCAGTTACAATGAGCAGTTCTTC.

This clonotype was observed many times. The gene calls are TRBV9 and TRBJ1-1; no clear D gene. Per germline, CDR1 SGDLS and CDR2 YYNGEE. The CDR3 spans 15 residues. V was clipped by 0 bases and J by 0 bases, with 9 bases between them. CDR3 coding DNA: TGTGCCAGCAGCGTAGATTCAGCGTTGAACACTGAAGCTTTCTTT. It yields the protein CASSVDSALNTEAFF.